What follows are 21 T cell receptor beta chains derived from one specimen sequenced in a study of preoperative IRX-2 immunotherapy in early breast cancer (dated by TCRdb to about 2019). The treatment or condition label, as the study defines it: preoperative locoregional IRX-2 cytokine immunotherapy. Library generation was performed with the immunoSEQ multiplex PCR assay. This is the immuneACCESS table as TCRdb keeps it, with only in-frame sequences that have V and J called. A part of the clones is gone; compared with another copy, unresolved V genes explain less than half, and the rest is unexplained. The sample contains about 11,000 clones, around 75% of them found a single time. The top ten clones comprise around 5.4% of the sample. Here the sequenced sample was lymph node tissue, taken before IRX-2 immunotherapy. The receptors derive from a human donor with breast cancer.

V is TRBV15 and J is TRBJ2-3, with 7 bases fitting TRBD2. The CDR3 is made up of 17 amino acids. The germline V gene has CDR1 LNHNV and CDR2 YYDKDF (reference sequence). V lost 4 bases, J lost 5 bases, and 15 bases stayed unmatched. As DNA, the CDR3 is TGTGCCACCAGCACTTACCGAAAGACTAGCATGGGAGATACGCAGTATTTT. It translates to CATSTYRKTSMGDTQYF.

This rearrangement joins TRBV11-3 to TRBJ1-2; 9 bases align to TRBD1. CDR1 and CDR2 from the germline V gene are SGHNT and YENEEA. The CDR3 runs to 15 residues. J gave up 6 bases and V 7 bases, and 12 bases lay outside the gene matches. The CDR3 is CASTLGSGTGNGYTF. The CDR3 coding sequence is TGTGCCAGCACCCTGGGTTCCGGGACAGGGAATGGCTACACCTTC.

The J gene is TRBJ1-1, the V gene TRBV19; 7 bases align to TRBD1. This CDR3 has 15 amino acids. Germline V gene data show CDR1 as LNHDA and CDR2 as SQIVND (reference sequence). J gave up 2 bases and V 2 bases, and 5 bases lay outside the gene matches. The CDR3 nucleotides are TGTGCCAGTAGTATAAAGGGACAGATTAACACTGAAGCTTTCTTT. Amino acids: CASSIKGQINTEAFF.

The chain uses TRBV6-8 and TRBJ1-4, with TRBD1 matching over 7 bases. The junction had 12 bases not matched to a gene; V was cut back by 4 bases and J by 4 bases. This CDR3 is built from 17 residues. CDR1 and CDR2 from the germline V gene are MNHGY and SAAAGT. In nucleotides, the CDR3 is TGTGCCAGCAGTTCGAGGACAGGCCCGCGACGTAATGAAAAACTGTTTTTT. Its translation: CASSSRTGPRRNEKLFF.

In its sample, this clone was seen once. The chain has TRBV6-7 and TRBJ2-1; 11 bases map to TRBD2. TRBV6-7 is an ORF; its function is uncertain. The V gene end was trimmed by 5 bases and the J gene end by 3 bases; junction bases not matched to a gene: 3. The CDR3 spans 15 residues. The CDR3 coding sequence is TGTGCCAGCAGTGACGGACTAGCGGGCTACAATGAGCAGTTCTTC. Protein product: CASSDGLAGYNEQFF.

This CDR3 is CASRALGGKGNTEAFF. CDR3 nucleotide sequence: TGTGCCAGTAGGGCGTTAGGAGGTAAAGGGAACACTGAAGCTTTCTTT. The chain has TRBV19 and TRBJ1-1; D unclear. V lost 6 bases and J lost 1, with 18 bases in between. Germline CDR1 reads LNHDA; CDR2 reads SQIVND (reference sequence). This CDR3 region has 16 residues.

This clone showed up just a few times. The chain employs TRBV12-2 and TRBJ1-3; TRBD1 is taken as the D call from the table, unchecked against the DNA. TRBV12-2 is recorded as a pseudogene. This CDR3 is built from 15 residues. CDR3 sequence reads: CASNPGQDSGNTIYF. In DNA form, the CDR3 reads TGTGCAAGCAATCCGGGACAGGACTCTGGAAACACCATATATTTT.

The table lists this clone with a count of one. The chain recombines TRBV11-3 with TRBJ2-5, with 11 bases lining up with TRBD1. The CDR3 contains 15 residues. Germline values: CDR1 SGHNT, CDR2 YENEEA. V trimming: 2 bases; J trimming: 4 bases; junction bases outside the gene matches: 3. CDR3 DNA: TGTGCCAGCAGCTTACAGGGACAGGGGGGAGAGACCCAGTACTTC. Translated, it gives CASSLQGQGGETQYF.

This CDR3 reads CASTSGGTIYGYTF. The DNA of the CDR3 is TGTGCCAGCACCTCGGGGGGGACTATATATGGCTACACCTTC. The chain combines TRBV11-3 with TRBJ1-2; D perhaps matches TRBD1 (5 bases). The CDR3 totals 14 residues. Trimming pared 7 bases from V and 5 bases from J, leaving 17 bases between. Germline CDR1 and CDR2: SGHNT and YENEEA.

This clone has only one observation. The CDR3: CASSIVRGASQPQHF. The CDR3 DNA sequence: TGTGCCAGTAGTATAGTCAGGGGGGCGAGTCAGCCCCAGCATTTT. V is TRBV19 and J is TRBJ1-5; 7 positions agree with TRBD1. Trimming removed 1 base from V and 6 bases from J; junction bases left unmatched: 6. This CDR3 contains 15 residues. Germline CDR1 and CDR2: LNHDA and SQIVND (reference sequence).

The rearrangement links TRBV6-8 to TRBJ1-2; D is perhaps TRBD1 (6 bases). Germline lookup yields CDR1 MNHGY and CDR2 SAAAGT. The CDR3 extends over 14 amino acids. Trimming took off 6 bases at V and 4 bases at J, with 15 bases between the two ends. CDR3 bases: TGTGCCAGCAGGAAACCAGGGGTCCCCTATGGCTACACCTTC. Residues: CASRKPGVPYGYTF.

The genes are TRBV7-7 and TRBJ1-1, with a possible D match to TRBD1 (6 bases). The germline V and J ends were trimmed by 1 base and 4 bases, with 13 bases remaining between them. This CDR3 region has 15 residues. The germline CDR1 and CDR2 sequences are SSHAT and FNYEAQ (reference sequence). CDR3 DNA sequence: TGTGCCAGCAGCTTAGGGGGGGCGCTCGGCACTGAAGCTTTCTTT. Its protein is CASSLGGALGTEAFF. Variable domain in full (rest from reference TRBV7-7 and TRBJ1-1): GAGVSQSPRYKVTKRGQDVTLRCDPISSHATLYWYQQALGQGPEFLTYFNYEAQPDKSGLPSDRFSAERPEGSISTLTIQRTEQRDSAMYRCASSLGGALGTEAFFGQGTRLTVV.

The table lists this clone with a few counts. The J gene is TRBJ1-1, the V gene TRBV5-1, with 7 bases identical to TRBD1. In germline, CDR1 is SGHRS, CDR2 YFSETQ. The CDR3 totals 17 residues. V was pared by 2 bases and J by 3 bases, with 13 bases of the junction left unmatched. DNA of the CDR3: TGCGCCAGCAGCTTAAGACAGGGTGGGTTTCGGTACACTGAAGCTTTCTTT. This codes for CASSLRQGGFRYTEAFF.

This chain joins TRBV19 and TRBJ2-7; D perhaps matches TRBD2 (5 bases). This CDR3 contains 13 residues. Trimming shortened V by 4 bases and J by 4 bases, and 11 bases separated the two germline ends. Germline lookup yields CDR1 LNHDA and CDR2 SQIVND (reference sequence). The CDR3 DNA is TGTGCCAGTAGTAAAGGACTGACGTACGAGCAGTACTTC. Amino acid sequence: CASSKGLTYEQYF.

This chain uses TRBV22-1 with TRBJ2-7; TRBD2, the table's D call, lacks a check against the DNA. TRBV22-1 constitutes a pseudogene. This CDR3 is 19 amino acids long. The CDR3 spells CASSHGTPGTSGGPYEQYF. DNA of the CDR3: TGTGCCAGCAGCCACGGGACCCCTGGGACTAGCGGGGGTCCCTACGAGCAGTACTTC.

This chain connects TRBV28 to TRBJ1-3; D perhaps matches TRBD1 (5 bases). V lost 2 bases and J lost 1, with 12 bases in between. The CDR3 is made up of 16 amino acids. Germline CDR1 is MDHEN and CDR2 is SYDVKM. As DNA, the CDR3 is TGTGCCAGCAGTTTACTGGGGGGTGGGTCTGGAAACACCATATATTTT. This gives the protein CASSLLGGGSGNTIYF. Looking up the rest from reference TRBV28 and TRBJ1-3 gives the full variable domain: DVKVTQSSRYLVKRTGEKVFLECVQDMDHENMFWYRQDPGLGLRLIYFSYDVKMKEKGDIPEGYSVSREKKERFSLILESASTNQTSMYLCASSLLGGGSGNTIYFGEGSWLTVV.

The chain has TRBV29-1 and TRBJ2-2; no definite D call. The V end was cut by 3 bases, the J end by 1 base, with 6 bases between. The germline V gene encodes CDR1 SQVTM and CDR2 ANQGSEA. The CDR3 is made up of 13 amino acids. The CDR3 bases are TGCAGCGTTGACCCTGGGAACACCGGGGAGCTGTTTTTT. It specifies CSVDPGNTGELFF.

V gene TRBV10-2 combines with J gene TRBJ2-7; D is possibly TRBD2 (6 bases). In germline, CDR1 is WSHSY, CDR2 SAAADI. The CDR3 has 14 residues. Trimming took off 4 bases at V and 2 bases at J, with 12 bases between the two ends. The CDR3 reads CASSVYPGAYEQYF. CDR3 DNA: TGCGCCAGCAGTGTGTATCCGGGAGCCTACGAGCAGTACTTC.

V and J are TRBV29-1 and TRBJ1-4; D gene unclear. This CDR3 has 14 amino acids. Trimming removed 7 bases at V and 3 bases at J, with 15 bases between. Germline V gene sequence: CDR1 SQVTM, CDR2 ANQGSEA. The CDR3 region has the DNA TGCAGCGCCTCCCGGGGAGGTCCTAATGAAAAACTGTTTTTT. As protein: CSASRGGPNEKLFF. Based on the CDR3 plus reference TRBV29-1 and TRBJ1-4, the full variable domain is SAVISQKPSRDICQRGTSLTIQCQVDSQVTMMFWYRQQPGQSLTLIATANQGSEATYESGFVIDKFPISRPNLTFSTLTVSNMSPEDSSIYLCSASRGGPNEKLFFGSGTQLSVL.

This chain joins TRBV28 and TRBJ2-7; D could derive from TRBD1 or TRBD2 (5 bases each). The V gene's germline CDR1 is MDHEN and CDR2 SYDVKM. The CDR3 loop spans 14 amino acids. Deletions cut 3 bases from V and 3 bases from J, with 12 bases between. The CDR3 DNA sequence: TGTGCCAGCAGTTTCAGGGAGCCGGGCTACGAGCAGTACTTC. The encoded protein is CASSFREPGYEQYF.

The chain carries TRBV7-1 and TRBJ2-7, with 8 bases lining up with TRBD1. TRBV7-1 is filed as an ORF, its function uncertain. This CDR3 region has 14 residues. V shed 5 bases and J 3 bases; nucleotides not matched to a gene: 6. The CDR3 DNA reads TGTGCCAGCAGCCAAGATACAGGGGGCTACGAGCAGTACTTC. This sequence encodes CASSQDTGGYEQYF.